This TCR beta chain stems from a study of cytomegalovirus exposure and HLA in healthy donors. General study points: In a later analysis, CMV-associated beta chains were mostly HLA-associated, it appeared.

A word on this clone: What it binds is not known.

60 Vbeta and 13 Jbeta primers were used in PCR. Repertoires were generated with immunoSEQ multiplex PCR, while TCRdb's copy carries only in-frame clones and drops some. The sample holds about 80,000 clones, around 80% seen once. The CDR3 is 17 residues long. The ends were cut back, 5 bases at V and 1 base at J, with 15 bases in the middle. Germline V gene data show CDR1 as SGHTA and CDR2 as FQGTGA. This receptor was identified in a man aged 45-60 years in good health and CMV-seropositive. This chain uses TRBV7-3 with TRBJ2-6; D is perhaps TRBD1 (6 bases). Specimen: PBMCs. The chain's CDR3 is CASSPRGTRSGANVLTF. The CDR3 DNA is TGTGCCAGCAGCCCAAGGGGGACCCGATCTGGGGCCAACGTCCTGACTTTC.